This T cell receptor beta chain came from a study of OX40 agonist ivuxolimab in advanced cancers. For the study at large: Partial responses were observed in three patients, of whom one had hepatocellular carcinoma and two had cutaneous melanoma.

Sequencing used immunoSEQ multiplex PCR; TCRdb keeps in-frame clones, though not all of them. The sample has 66,000 or so clones, 80% to 95% seen once. This CDR3 has 14 residues. Trimming left V 5 bases short and J 4 bases short, with 14 bases between. Germline V CDR1 and CDR2: SEHNR, FQNEAQ (reference sequence). Here the sequenced sample was CD4+ or CD8+ T cells sorted from blood, taken in a trial of the OX40 agonist ivuxolimab. This TCR was recovered from an adult with an advanced solid tumor such as melanoma, head and neck, liver or kidney cancer. This chain connects TRBV7-9 to TRBJ1-2; D is unresolved. CDR3 in DNA: TGTGCCAGCAGCGAGGTCGGGGTGGGCTATGGCTACACCTTC. This gives the protein CASSEVGVGYGYTF.